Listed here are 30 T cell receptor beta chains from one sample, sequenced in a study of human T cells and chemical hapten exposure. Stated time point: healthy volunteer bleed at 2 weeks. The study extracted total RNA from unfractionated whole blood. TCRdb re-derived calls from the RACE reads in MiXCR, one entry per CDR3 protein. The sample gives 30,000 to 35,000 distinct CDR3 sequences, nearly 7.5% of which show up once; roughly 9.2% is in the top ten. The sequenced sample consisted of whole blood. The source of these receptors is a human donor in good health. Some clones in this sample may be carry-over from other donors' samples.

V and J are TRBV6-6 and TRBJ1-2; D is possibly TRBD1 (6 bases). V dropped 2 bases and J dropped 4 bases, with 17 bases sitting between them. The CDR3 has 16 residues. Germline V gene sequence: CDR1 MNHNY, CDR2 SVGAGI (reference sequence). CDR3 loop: CASSYIGQLILYGYTF. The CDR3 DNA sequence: TGTGCCAGCAGTTACATCGGACAGCTCATACTCTATGGCTACACCTTC.

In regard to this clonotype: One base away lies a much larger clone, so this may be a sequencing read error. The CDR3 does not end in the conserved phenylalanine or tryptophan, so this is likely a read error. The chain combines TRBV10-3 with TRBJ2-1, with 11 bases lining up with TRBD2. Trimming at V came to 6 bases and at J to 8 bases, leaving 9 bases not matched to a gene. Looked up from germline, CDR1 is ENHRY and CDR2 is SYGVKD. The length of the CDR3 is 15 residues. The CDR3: CAISQRLAGGDEQFL. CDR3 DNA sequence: TGTGCCATCAGCCAAAGGCTAGCGGGAGGAGATGAGCAGTTCCTC.

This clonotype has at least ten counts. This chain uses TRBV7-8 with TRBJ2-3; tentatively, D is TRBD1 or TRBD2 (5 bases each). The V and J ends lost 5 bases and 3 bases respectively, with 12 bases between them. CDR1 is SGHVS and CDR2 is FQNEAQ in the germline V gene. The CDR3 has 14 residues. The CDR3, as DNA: TGTGCCAGCAGCACAGGAGGTCGGACAGATACGCAGTATTTT. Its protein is CASSTGGRTDTQYF.

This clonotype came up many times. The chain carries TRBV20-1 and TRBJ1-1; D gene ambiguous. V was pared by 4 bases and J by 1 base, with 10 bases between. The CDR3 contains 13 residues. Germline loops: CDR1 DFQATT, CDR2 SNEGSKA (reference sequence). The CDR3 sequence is CSATDRENTEAFF. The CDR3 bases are TGCAGTGCTACGGATAGAGAGAACACTGAAGCTTTCTTT.

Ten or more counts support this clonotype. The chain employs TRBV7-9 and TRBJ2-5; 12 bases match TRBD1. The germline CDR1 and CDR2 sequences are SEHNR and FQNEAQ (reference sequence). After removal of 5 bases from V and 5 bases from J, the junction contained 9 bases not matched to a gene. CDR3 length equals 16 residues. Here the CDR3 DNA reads TGTGCCAGCAGCGGACCCGGGACAGGGGGCTCGGAGACCCAGTACTTC. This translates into CASSGPGTGGSETQYF.

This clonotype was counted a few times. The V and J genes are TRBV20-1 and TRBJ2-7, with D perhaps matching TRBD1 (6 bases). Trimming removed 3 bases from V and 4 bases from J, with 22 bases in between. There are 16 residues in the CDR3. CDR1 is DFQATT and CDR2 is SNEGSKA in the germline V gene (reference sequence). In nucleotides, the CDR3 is TGCAGTGCTAGTCCCCCCCTGCAGGGGCCTGGTTACGAGCAGTACTTC. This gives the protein CSASPPLQGPGYEQYF.

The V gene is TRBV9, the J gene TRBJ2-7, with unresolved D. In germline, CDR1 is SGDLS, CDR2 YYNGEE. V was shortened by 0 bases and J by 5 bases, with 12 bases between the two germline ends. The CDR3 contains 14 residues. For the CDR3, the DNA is TGTGCCAGCAGCGTAGCTGCGGCTACCGACGAGCAGTACTTC. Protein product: CASSVAAATDEQYF.

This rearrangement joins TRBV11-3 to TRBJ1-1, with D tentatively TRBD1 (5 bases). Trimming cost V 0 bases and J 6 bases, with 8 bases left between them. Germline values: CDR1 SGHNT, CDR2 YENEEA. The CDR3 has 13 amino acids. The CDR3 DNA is TGTGCCAGCAGCTTAGACAGGGAGGCTGAAGCTTTCTTT. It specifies CASSLDREAEAFF.

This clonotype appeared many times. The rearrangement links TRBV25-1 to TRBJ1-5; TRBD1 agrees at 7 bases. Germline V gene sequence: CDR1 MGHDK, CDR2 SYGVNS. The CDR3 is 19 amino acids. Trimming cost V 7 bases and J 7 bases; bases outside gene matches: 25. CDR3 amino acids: CASKQLPRGLASRGQPQHF. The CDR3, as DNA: TGTGCCAGCAAACAACTCCCAAGGGGGCTGGCTTCCCGGGGCCAGCCCCAGCATTTT.

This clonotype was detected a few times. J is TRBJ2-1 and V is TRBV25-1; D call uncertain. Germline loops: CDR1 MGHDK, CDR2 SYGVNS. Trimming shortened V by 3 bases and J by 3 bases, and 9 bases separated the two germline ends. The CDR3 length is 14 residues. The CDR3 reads CASSDELHYNEQFF. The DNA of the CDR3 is TGTGCCAGCAGTGACGAGTTGCACTACAATGAGCAGTTCTTC.

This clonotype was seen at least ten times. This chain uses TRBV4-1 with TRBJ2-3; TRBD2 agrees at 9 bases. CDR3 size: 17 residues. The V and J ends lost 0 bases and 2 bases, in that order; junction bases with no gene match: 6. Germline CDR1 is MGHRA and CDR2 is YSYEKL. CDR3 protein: CASSQDRLAALTDTQYF. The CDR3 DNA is TGCGCCAGCAGCCAAGATCGACTAGCGGCGCTCACAGATACGCAGTATTTT.

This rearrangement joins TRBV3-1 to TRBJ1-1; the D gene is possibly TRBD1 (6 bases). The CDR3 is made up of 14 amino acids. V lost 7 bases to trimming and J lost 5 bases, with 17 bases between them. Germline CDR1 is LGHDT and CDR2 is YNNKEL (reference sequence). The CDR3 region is CASTKTGTPTEAFF. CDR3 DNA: TGTGCCAGCACGAAGACCGGGACACCAACTGAAGCTTTCTTT.

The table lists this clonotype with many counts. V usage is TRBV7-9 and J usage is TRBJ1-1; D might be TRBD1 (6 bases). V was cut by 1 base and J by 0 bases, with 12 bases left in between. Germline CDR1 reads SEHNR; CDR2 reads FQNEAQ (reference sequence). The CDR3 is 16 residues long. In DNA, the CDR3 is TGTGCCAGCAGCTTAGGAGGGACACTGATGAACACTGAAGCTTTCTTT. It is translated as CASSLGGTLMNTEAFF.

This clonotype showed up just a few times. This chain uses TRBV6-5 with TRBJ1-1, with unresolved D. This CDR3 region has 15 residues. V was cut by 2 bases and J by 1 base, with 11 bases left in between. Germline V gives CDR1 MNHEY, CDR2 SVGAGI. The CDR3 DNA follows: TGTGCCAGCAGTTACGCTCGGCAGAGGAACACTGAAGCTTTCTTT. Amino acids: CASSYARQRNTEAFF.

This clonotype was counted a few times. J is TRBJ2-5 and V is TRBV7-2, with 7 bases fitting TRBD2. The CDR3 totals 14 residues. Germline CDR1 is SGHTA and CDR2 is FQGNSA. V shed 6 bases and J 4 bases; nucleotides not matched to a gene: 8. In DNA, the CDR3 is TGTGCCAGCAGGAGGAACCCGGGGGGAGAGACCCAGTACTTC. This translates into CASRRNPGGETQYF.

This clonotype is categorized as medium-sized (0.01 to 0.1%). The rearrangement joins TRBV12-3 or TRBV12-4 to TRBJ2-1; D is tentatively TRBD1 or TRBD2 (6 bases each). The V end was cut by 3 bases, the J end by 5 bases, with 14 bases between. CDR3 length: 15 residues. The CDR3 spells CASSLTGALNNEQFF. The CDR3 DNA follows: TGTGCCAGCAGTTTGACGGGGGCCCTCAACAATGAGCAGTTCTTC.

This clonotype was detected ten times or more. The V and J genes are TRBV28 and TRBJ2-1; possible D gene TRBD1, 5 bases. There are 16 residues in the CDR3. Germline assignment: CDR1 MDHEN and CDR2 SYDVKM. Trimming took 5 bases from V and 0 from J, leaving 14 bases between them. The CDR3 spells CASSGASQVSYNEQFF. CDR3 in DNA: TGTGCCAGCAGTGGGGCGAGCCAAGTCTCCTACAATGAGCAGTTCTTC.

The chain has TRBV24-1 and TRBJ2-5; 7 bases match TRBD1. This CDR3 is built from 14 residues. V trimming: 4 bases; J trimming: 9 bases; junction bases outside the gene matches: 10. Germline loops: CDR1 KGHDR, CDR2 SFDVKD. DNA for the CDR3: TGTGCCACCAGTGACTCCGTGACAGGGAGTGCCCAGTACTTC. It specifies CATSDSVTGSAQYF.

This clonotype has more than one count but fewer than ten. The CDR3 region is CSVPGGPDTQYF. DNA for the CDR3: TGCAGCGTCCCTGGGGGCCCAGATACGCAGTATTTT. The chain employs TRBV29-1 and TRBJ2-3, with a weak D call TRBD1 (6 bases). CDR3 length: 12 residues. Per the germline V gene, CDR1 is SQVTM and CDR2 is ANQGSEA. The ends were cut back, 6 bases at V and 4 bases at J, with 11 bases in the middle.

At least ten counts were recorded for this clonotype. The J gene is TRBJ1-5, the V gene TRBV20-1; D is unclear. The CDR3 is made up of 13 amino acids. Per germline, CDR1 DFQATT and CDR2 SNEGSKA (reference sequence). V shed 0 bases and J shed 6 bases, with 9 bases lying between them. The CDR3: CSAREGLGQPQHF. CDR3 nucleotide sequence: TGCAGTGCTAGAGAAGGGCTCGGTCAGCCCCAGCATTTT.

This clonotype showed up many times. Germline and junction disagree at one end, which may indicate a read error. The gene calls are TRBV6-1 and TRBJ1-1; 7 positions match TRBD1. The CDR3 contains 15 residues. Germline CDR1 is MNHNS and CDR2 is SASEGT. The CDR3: CASSLRQGLKTEAFF. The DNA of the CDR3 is TGTGCCAGCAGTTTGCGACAGGGATTGAAGACTGAAGCTTTCTTT.

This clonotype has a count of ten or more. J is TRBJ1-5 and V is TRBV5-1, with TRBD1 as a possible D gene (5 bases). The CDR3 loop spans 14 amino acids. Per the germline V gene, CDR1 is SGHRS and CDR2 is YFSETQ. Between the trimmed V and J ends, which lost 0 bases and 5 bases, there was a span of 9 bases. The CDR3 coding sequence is TGCGCCAGCAGCTTGGGGGTGGGGGATCAGCCCCAGCATTTT. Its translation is CASSLGVGDQPQHF.

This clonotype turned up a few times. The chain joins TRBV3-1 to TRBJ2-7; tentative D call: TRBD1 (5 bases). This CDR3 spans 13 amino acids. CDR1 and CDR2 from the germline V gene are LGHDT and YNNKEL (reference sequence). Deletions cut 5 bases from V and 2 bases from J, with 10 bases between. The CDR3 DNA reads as TGTGCCAGCAGCAATTCAGGGCCCTACGAGCAGTACTTC. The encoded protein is CASSNSGPYEQYF.

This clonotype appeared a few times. CDR3 protein: CASSAQNYGYTF. For the CDR3, the DNA is TGTGCCAGCAGCGCACAGAACTATGGCTACACCTTC. J is TRBJ1-2 and V is TRBV7-9; D is unresolved. CDR1 and CDR2 (germline): SEHNR, FQNEAQ (reference sequence). This CDR3 is 12 amino acids long. V gave up 5 bases and J gave up 2 bases, with 6 bases separating them.

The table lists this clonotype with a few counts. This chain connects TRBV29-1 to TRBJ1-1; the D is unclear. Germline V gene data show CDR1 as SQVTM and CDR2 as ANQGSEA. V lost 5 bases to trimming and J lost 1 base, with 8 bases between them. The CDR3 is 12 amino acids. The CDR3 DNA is TGCAGCGTTTTGGACGGGAACACTGAAGCTTTCTTT. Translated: CSVLDGNTEAFF. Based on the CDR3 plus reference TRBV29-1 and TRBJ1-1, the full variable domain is SAVISQKPSRDICQRGTSLTIQCQVDSQVTMMFWYRQQPGQSLTLIATANQGSEATYESGFVIDKFPISRPNLTFSTLTVSNMSPEDSSIYLCSVLDGNTEAFFGQGTRLTVV.

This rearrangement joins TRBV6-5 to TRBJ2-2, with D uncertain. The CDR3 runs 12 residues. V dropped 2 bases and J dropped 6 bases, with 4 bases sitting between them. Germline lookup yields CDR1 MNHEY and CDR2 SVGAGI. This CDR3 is CASSYGPGELFF. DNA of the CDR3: TGTGCCAGCAGTTACGGGCCCGGGGAGCTGTTTTTT.

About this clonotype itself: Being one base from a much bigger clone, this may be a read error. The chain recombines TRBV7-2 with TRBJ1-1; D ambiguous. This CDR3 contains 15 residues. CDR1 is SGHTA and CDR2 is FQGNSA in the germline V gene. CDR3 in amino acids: CVSSPATLVNTEAFF. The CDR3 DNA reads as TGTGTCAGCAGCCCTGCGACGTTAGTGAACACTGAAGCTTTCTTT.

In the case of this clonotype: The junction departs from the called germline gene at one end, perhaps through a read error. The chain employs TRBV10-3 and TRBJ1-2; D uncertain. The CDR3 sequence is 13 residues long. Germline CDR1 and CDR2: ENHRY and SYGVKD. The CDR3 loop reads CASKKRYEDGDTF. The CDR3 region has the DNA TGTGCCAGCAAGAAGCGGTACGAGGATGGCGACACCTTC.

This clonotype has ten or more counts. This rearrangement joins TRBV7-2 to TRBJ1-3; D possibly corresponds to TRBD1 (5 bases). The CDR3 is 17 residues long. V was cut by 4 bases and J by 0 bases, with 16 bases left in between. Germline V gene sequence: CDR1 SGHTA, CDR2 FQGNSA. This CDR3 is CASSSFPRGPSGNTIYF. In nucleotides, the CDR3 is TGTGCCAGCAGCTCGTTTCCCCGGGGCCCCTCTGGAAACACCATATATTTT.

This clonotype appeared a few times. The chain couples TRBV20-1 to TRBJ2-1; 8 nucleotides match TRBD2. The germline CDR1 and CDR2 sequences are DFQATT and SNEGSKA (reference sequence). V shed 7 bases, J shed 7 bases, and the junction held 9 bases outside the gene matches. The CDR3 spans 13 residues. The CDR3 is CSGQRGGGNEQFF. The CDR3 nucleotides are TGCAGTGGCCAACGGGGGGGCGGGAATGAGCAGTTCTTC.